The present T cell receptor beta chain was sequenced within a study of control samples from healthy donors and cancer patients. The assay was immunoSEQ multiplex PCR, and TCRdb's table has in-frame clones only and misses some. In the table there are over 60,000 clones, approximately 90% of which are singletons. The TCR sequence derives from an older woman with head and neck cancer. The source material was PBMCs.

CDR3 protein: CASSVGTHGTDTQYF. Here the CDR3 DNA reads TGTGCCAGCAGCGTAGGGACACACGGCACAGATACGCAGTATTTT. J is TRBJ2-3 and V is TRBV9; D possibly corresponds to TRBD1 (5 bases). This CDR3 contains 15 residues. From germline, CDR1 is SGDLS and CDR2 YYNGEE. Trimming stripped 0 bases from V and 1 base from J, with 9 bases between.